The present entry profiles one T cell receptor beta chain with its context. This entry comes from a study of technical replicates of blood from a handful of donors. Here immunoSEQ multiplex PCR was the method, and the copy in TCRdb shows in-frame clones only, minus some. The table shows over 55,000 clones, with less than 95% occurring only once. The CDR3 sequence is 15 residues long. Trimming removed 5 bases from V and 9 bases from J; junction bases left unmatched: 13. Germline CDR1 MNHNY, CDR2 SVGAGI (reference sequence). The sequence was obtained from a human donor in good health. Some clones in this sample may be carry-over from other donors' samples. The sample consisted of PBMCs. This sequence joins TRBV6-6 and TRBJ1-3, with 7 positions matching TRBD1. As DNA, the CDR3 is TGTGCCAGCAGTGCCCCGGACAGGCCCGCGGGCACCATATATTTT. Protein sequence: CASSAPDRPAGTIYF.